These 27 T cell receptor beta chains were sequenced from one sample in a study of blood T cell repertoires in COVID-19. TCRdb's table, derived via immunoSEQ multiplex PCR, lists solely in-frame clones and lacks some. This sample has about 90,000 clones, with about 91% found just once. The sequencing sample was made of peripheral blood. The receptors come from a human donor with active COVID-19. The donor label of this sample is uncertain.

This chain connects TRBV5-1 to TRBJ1-5, with D possibly matching TRBD1 (5 bases). Trimming took 4 bases from V and 5 from J, leaving 13 bases between them. Germline CDR1 SGHRS, CDR2 YFSETQ. This CDR3 region has 14 residues. The CDR3 bases are TGCGCCAGCAGCCCCGGAGGGGTAGATCAGCCCCAGCATTTT. This codes for CASSPGGVDQPQHF. The full variable domain, in which reference TRBV5-1 and TRBJ1-5 provide the parts outside the CDR3, is KAGVTQTPRYLIKTRGQQVTLSCSPISGHRSVSWYQQTPGQGLQFLFEYFSETQRNKGNFPGRFSGRQFSNSRSEMNVSTLELGDSALYLCASSPGGVDQPQHFGDGTRLSIL.

This clone was seen a single time. The rearrangement joins TRBV29-1 to TRBJ2-1, with TRBD1 as a possible D gene (5 bases). Per the germline V gene, CDR1 is SQVTM and CDR2 is ANQGSEA. V was shortened by 6 bases and J by 8 bases, with 23 bases between the two germline ends. There are 15 residues in the CDR3. CDR3 amino acids: CSVQSGQGSGDEQFF. DNA of the CDR3: TGCAGCGTCCAATCGGGCCAGGGCTCTGGGGATGAGCAGTTCTTC.

This clone has just one count. The gene calls are TRBV6-2 or TRBV6-3 and TRBJ2-7; 9 positions agree with TRBD1. The CDR3 totals 15 residues. Trimming cost V 0 bases and J 2 bases; bases outside gene matches: 2. Per the germline V gene, CDR1 is MNHEY and CDR2 is SVGEGT. The DNA of the CDR3 is TGTGCCAGCAGTTACTCTGGACAGGGGACCTACGAGCAGTACTTC. Protein: CASSYSGQGTYEQYF.

This clone has just a few counts. The rearrangement links TRBV7-9 to TRBJ1-5; D may be TRBD1 (5 bases). Germline CDR1 SEHNR, CDR2 FQNEAQ (reference sequence). The CDR3 loop spans 17 amino acids. The V end was cut by 4 bases, the J end by 5 bases, with 21 bases between. As DNA, the CDR3 is TGTGCCAGCAGCTCGCAGGCCTCCCTTGGGGCCGATCAGCCCCAGCATTTT. Its protein is CASSSQASLGADQPQHF.

The genes are TRBV4-1 and TRBJ2-1; 9 bases are a match to TRBD2. There are 16 residues in the CDR3. V lost 2 bases to trimming and J lost 8 bases; unmatched junction nucleotides: 10. Germline V gene data show CDR1 as MGHRA and CDR2 as YSYEKL. CDR3 bases: TGCGCCAGCAGCCAATCCGGACTAGCGTCGGGCTATGAGCAGTTCTTC. This codes for CASSQSGLASGYEQFF.

This chain joins TRBV9 and TRBJ2-2; 8 nucleotides agree with TRBD1. The CDR3 length is 16 residues. Germline V gene sequence: CDR1 SGDLS, CDR2 YYNGEE. J gave up 0 bases and V 4 bases, and 5 bases lay outside the gene matches. The CDR3 sequence: CASSFRTGTNTGELFF. DNA for the CDR3: TGTGCCAGCAGCTTTCGGACAGGGACGAACACCGGGGAGCTGTTTTTT.

V gene TRBV6-1 combines with J gene TRBJ2-4, with 8 nucleotides matching TRBD1. The germline V gene has CDR1 MNHNS and CDR2 SASEGT. This CDR3 spans 16 amino acids. V was clipped by 3 bases and J by 8 bases; unmatched bases: 12. CDR3 sequence reads: CASSESRDRRDDIQYF. For the CDR3, the DNA is TGTGCCAGCAGTGAGTCTAGGGACAGGAGAGATGACATTCAGTACTTC.

The gene calls are TRBV10-3 and TRBJ1-1; 11 bases map to TRBD1. After removal of 6 bases from V and 3 bases from J, the junction contained 3 bases not matched to a gene. The CDR3 loop spans 14 amino acids. Germline CDR1 is ENHRY and CDR2 is SYGVKD. CDR3 sequence (DNA): TGTGCCATCAGCTCGGGACAGGGGGACACTGAAGCTTTCTTT. Amino acids: CAISSGQGDTEAFF.

The genes are TRBV5-1 and TRBJ1-1, with TRBD1 as a possible D gene (6 bases). V gave up 0 bases and J gave up 4 bases, with 10 bases separating them. The CDR3 extends over 14 amino acids. Germline V gene data show CDR1 as SGHRS and CDR2 as YFSETQ. CDR3 sequence: CASSLAGGATEAFF. The DNA for the CDR3 is TGCGCCAGCAGCTTGGCTGGGGGGGCCACTGAAGCTTTCTTT.

The V gene is TRBV27, the J gene TRBJ1-5; no firm D call. This CDR3 is 12 amino acids long. V lost 3 bases to trimming and J lost 7 bases, with 7 bases between them. Germline CDR1 reads MNHEY; CDR2 reads SMNVEV (reference sequence). As DNA, the CDR3 is TGTGCCAGCAGTTTTGGAGGGCAGCCCCAGCATTTT. It is translated as CASSFGGQPQHF.

The chain joins TRBV7-2 to TRBJ2-7; tentative D call: TRBD1 (7 bases). The germline V gene encodes CDR1 SGHTA and CDR2 FQGNSA. With 5 bases removed from V and 7 bases from J, the gap between germline ends came to 21 bases. This CDR3 spans 15 amino acids. This chain's CDR3 is CASSLTGLEEGEQYF. The CDR3 DNA sequence: TGTGCCAGCAGCCTGACAGGGCTTGAGGAGGGGGAGCAGTACTTC.

This clone was seen more than once but under ten times. The chain uses TRBV5-1 and TRBJ2-5; the D gene is possibly TRBD2 (6 bases). Deletions cut 0 bases from V and 1 base from J, with 10 bases between. The germline CDR1 and CDR2 sequences are SGHRS and YFSETQ. This CDR3 is 15 amino acids long. In nucleotides, the CDR3 is TGCGCCAGCAGCTTGGCAGGGACTCCCCAAGAGACCCAGTACTTC. The encoded protein is CASSLAGTPQETQYF.

The chain recombines TRBV2 with TRBJ2-3; 9 positions agree with TRBD2. The ends lost 5 bases at V and 1 base at J; junction bases unmatched: 7. The CDR3 is made up of 16 amino acids. Germline V gene lookup returns CDR1 SNHLY and CDR2 FYNNEI. The CDR3 DNA sequence: TGTGCCAGCAGTCCCGGACTAGCGCGGGGCACAGATACGCAGTATTTT. Protein sequence: CASSPGLARGTDTQYF.

The genes are TRBV3-1 (or the pseudogene TRBV3-2) and TRBJ2-7, with D perhaps TRBD1 (5 bases). CDR3 size: 16 residues. Trimming shortened V by 0 bases and J by 3 bases, and 15 bases separated the two germline ends. The germline CDR1 and CDR2 sequences are LGHDT and YNNKEL (reference sequence). The CDR3 spells CASSQDRWGRGYEQYF. As DNA, the CDR3 is TGTGCCAGCAGCCAAGATAGGTGGGGTAGGGGCTACGAGCAGTACTTC.

The chain combines TRBV27 with TRBJ2-1, with TRBD1 matching over 7 bases. Germline V gene sequence: CDR1 MNHEY, CDR2 SMNVEV (reference sequence). The ends lost 6 bases at V and 0 bases at J; junction bases unmatched: 5. CDR3 length: 15 residues. The CDR3 region is CASSINRGSYNEQFF. CDR3 bases: TGTGCCAGCAGCATAAACAGGGGCTCCTACAATGAGCAGTTCTTC.

Only one count was recorded for this clone. The gene calls are TRBV7-2 and TRBJ1-4; TRBD1 agrees at 7 bases. J was trimmed by 5 bases and V by 5 bases; bases with no gene match: 5. Germline assignment: CDR1 SGHTA and CDR2 FQGNSA. This CDR3 contains 14 residues. CDR3 sequence reads: CASSPTGTNEKLFF. The CDR3 nucleotides are TGTGCCAGCAGCCCGACAGGGACAAATGAAAAACTGTTTTTT.

The rearrangement joins TRBV6-5 to TRBJ2-1, with 11 bases fitting TRBD2. The V gene end was trimmed by 5 bases and the J gene end by 6 bases; junction bases not matched to a gene: 6. Germline V gene data show CDR1 as MNHEY and CDR2 as SVGAGI. The CDR3 length is 15 residues. DNA for the CDR3: TGTGCCAGCAGTCTAGCGGGGGGCCTATTCAATGAGCAGTTCTTC. Protein: CASSLAGGLFNEQFF.

The CDR3 DNA is TGTGCCAGCAGCTCCCGACGACTAGCGGGGGAGAGGGGGCCAGAGACCCAGTACTTC. Its protein is CASSSRRLAGERGPETQYF. The V gene is TRBV3-1 (or the pseudogene TRBV3-2), the J gene TRBJ2-5; 12 bases align to TRBD2. V was pared by 5 bases and J by 4 bases, with 17 bases of the junction left unmatched. CDR3 length: 19 amino acids. The V gene's germline CDR1 is LGHDT and CDR2 YNNKEL (reference sequence).

The V and J genes are TRBV5-1 and TRBJ1-2; D possibly corresponds to TRBD1 (6 bases). V shed 0 bases and J shed 8 bases, with 11 bases lying between them. The CDR3 covers 13 residues. Germline V CDR1 and CDR2: SGHRS, YFSETQ. The CDR3 loop reads CASSLGDIYGYTF. DNA of the CDR3: TGCGCCAGCAGCTTGGGGGACATTTACGGCTACACCTTC.

V and J are TRBV1 and TRBJ1-3; the table's D call, TRBD1, was not checked against the DNA. TRBV1 is described as a pseudogene. The CDR3 consists of 18 residues. The CDR3, as DNA: TGCACCAGCAGCCAAGATGGTGGGACAGGACCCCATGGAAACACCATATATTTT. Its protein product is CTSSQDGGTGPHGNTIYF.

A few counts support this clone. The chain uses TRBV2 and TRBJ2-1, with D tentatively TRBD2 (6 bases). This CDR3 has 12 amino acids. CDR1 is SNHLY, CDR2 FYNNEI, per germline. V was trimmed by 3 bases and J by 12 bases, leaving 12 bases between them. DNA for the CDR3: TGTGCCAGCAGTGATACTAGCTGGGTGCAGTTCTTC. Protein: CASSDTSWVQFF.

The V gene is TRBV9, the J gene TRBJ2-7; 9 nucleotides line up with TRBD1. After removal of 4 bases from V and 4 bases from J, the junction contained 6 bases not matched to a gene. Per germline, CDR1 SGDLS and CDR2 YYNGEE. The CDR3 loop spans 14 amino acids. Written as DNA, the CDR3 is TGTGCCAGCAGCCCCTGGGACAGGGCTTACGAGCAGTACTTC. Its translation: CASSPWDRAYEQYF.

This chain links TRBV18 with TRBJ1-6; 8 nucleotides agree with TRBD1. With 3 bases clipped from V and 9 bases from J, the junction kept 7 bases outside the gene matches. Germline V CDR1 and CDR2: KGHSH, LQKENI. This CDR3 contains 15 residues. In DNA, the CDR3 is TGTGCCAGCTCACCTCCGGACAGGGTCAGTTCACCCCTCCACTTT. This sequence encodes CASSPPDRVSSPLHF.

This clone was recorded a few times. This chain connects TRBV4-1 to TRBJ2-1; 13 bases match TRBD2. Germline-derived CDR1 and CDR2 are MGHRA and YSYEKL. Trimming removed 2 bases from V and 4 bases from J; junction bases left unmatched: 5. The length of the CDR3 is 17 residues. The CDR3 here is CASSQRLAGGPYNEQFF. The CDR3 DNA reads as TGCGCCAGCAGCCAACGACTAGCGGGGGGCCCATACAATGAGCAGTTCTTC.

This chain connects TRBV6-1 to TRBJ2-3; 7 nucleotides align to TRBD2. The CDR3 length is 17 residues. In germline, CDR1 is MNHNS, CDR2 SASEGT. The V segment lost 2 bases and the J segment 4 bases; nucleotides outside the gene matches: 12. The CDR3 reads CASSEKASGLAADTQYF. CDR3 sequence (DNA): TGTGCCAGCAGTGAAAAAGCTAGCGGTTTGGCCGCAGATACGCAGTATTTT.

The V call is TRBV11-2, the J call TRBJ2-1; D possibly corresponds to TRBD2 (6 bases). From germline, CDR1 is SGHAT and CDR2 FQNNGV. The V end lost 0 bases, the J end lost 2 bases, and 14 bases lay between the germline ends. This CDR3 contains 17 residues. The CDR3 sequence: CASSLDRFGEAYNEQFF. CDR3 sequence (DNA): TGTGCCAGCAGCTTAGACCGATTCGGGGAGGCCTACAATGAGCAGTTCTTC.

This rearrangement joins TRBV6-1 to TRBJ2-3, with 10 nucleotides matching TRBD2. The CDR3 totals 21 residues. V dropped 0 bases and J dropped 0; count of bases not matched to a gene: 15. Germline V gene data show CDR1 as MNHNS and CDR2 as SASEGT. In DNA, the CDR3 is TGTGCCAGCAGTGAAGCTCCTTCCCCCTTTAGCGGGGGGCCTAGCACAGATACGCAGTATTTT. Protein product: CASSEAPSPFSGGPSTDTQYF.